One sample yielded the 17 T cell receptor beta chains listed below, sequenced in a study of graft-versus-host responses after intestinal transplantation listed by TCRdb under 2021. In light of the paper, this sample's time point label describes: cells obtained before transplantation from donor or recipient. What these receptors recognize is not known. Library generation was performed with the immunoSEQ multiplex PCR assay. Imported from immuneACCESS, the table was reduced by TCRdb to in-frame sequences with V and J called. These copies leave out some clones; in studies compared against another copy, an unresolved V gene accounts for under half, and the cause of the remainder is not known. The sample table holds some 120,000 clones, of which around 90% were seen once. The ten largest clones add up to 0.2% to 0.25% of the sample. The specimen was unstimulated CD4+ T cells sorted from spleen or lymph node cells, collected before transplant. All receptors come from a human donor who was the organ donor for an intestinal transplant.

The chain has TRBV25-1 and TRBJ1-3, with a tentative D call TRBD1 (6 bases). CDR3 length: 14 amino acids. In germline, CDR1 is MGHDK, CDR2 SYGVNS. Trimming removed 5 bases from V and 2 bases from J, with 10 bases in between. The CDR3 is CASSYTGPGNTIYF. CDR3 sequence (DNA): TGTGCCAGCAGTTACACAGGGCCTGGAAACACCATATATTTT. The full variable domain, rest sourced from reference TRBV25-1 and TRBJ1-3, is EADIYQTPRYLVIGTGKKITLECSQTMGHDKMYWYQQDPGMELHLIHYSYGVNSTEKGDLSSESTVSRIRTEHFPLTLESARPSHTSQYLCASSYTGPGNTIYFGEGSWLTVV.

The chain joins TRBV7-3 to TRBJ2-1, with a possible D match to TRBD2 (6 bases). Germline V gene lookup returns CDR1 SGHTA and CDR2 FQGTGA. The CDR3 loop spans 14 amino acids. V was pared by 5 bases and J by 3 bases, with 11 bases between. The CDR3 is CASSPVGSYNEQFF. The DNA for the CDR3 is TGTGCCAGCAGCCCCGTCGGGAGCTACAATGAGCAGTTCTTC. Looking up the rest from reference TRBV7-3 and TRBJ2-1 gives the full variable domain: GAGVSQTPSNKVTEKGKYVELRCDPISGHTALYWYRQSLGQGPEFLIYFQGTGAADDSGLPNDRFFAVRPEGSVSTLKIQRTERGDSAVYLCASSPVGSYNEQFFGPGTRLTVL.

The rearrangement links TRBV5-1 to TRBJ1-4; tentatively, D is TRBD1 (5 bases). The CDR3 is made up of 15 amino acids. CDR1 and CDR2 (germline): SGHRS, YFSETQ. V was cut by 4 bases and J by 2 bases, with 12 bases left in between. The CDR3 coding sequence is TGCGCCAGCAGCCCATTTGGGGGGACTAATGAAAAACTGTTTTTT. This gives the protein CASSPFGGTNEKLFF.

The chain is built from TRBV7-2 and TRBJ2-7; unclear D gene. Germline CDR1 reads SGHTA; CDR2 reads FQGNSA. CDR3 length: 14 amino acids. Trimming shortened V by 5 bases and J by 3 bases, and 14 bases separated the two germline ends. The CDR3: CASSLLGHDYEQYF. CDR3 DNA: TGTGCCAGCAGCCTACTTGGTCACGACTACGAGCAGTACTTC.

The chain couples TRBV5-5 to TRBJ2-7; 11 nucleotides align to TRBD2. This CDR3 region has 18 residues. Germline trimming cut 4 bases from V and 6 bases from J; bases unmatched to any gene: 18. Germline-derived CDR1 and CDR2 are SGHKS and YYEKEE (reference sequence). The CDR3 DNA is TGTGCCAGCAGCCTGGGACTAGCGGACATACGAGAGGTGATCGAGCAGTACTTC. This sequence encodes CASSLGLADIREVIEQYF.

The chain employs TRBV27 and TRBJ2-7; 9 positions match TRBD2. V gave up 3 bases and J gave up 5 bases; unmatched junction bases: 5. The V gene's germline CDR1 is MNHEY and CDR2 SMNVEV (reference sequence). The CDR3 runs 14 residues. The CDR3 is CASSFGLAFNEQYF. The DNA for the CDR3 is TGTGCCAGCAGTTTCGGACTAGCGTTCAACGAGCAGTACTTC.

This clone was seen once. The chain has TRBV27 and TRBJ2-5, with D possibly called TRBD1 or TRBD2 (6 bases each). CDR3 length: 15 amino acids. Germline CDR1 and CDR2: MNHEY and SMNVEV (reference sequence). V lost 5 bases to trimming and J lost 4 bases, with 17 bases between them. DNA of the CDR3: TGTGCCAGCAGTCCCTCCTGGGGGGCCGGAGAGACCCAGTACTTC. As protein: CASSPSWGAGETQYF.

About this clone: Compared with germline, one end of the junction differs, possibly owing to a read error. The CDR3 protein is CAGSLGSRASGSEGETQYF. Here the CDR3 DNA reads TGTGCCGGCAGCTTGGGGTCTCGGGCTAGCGGGAGTGAGGGGGAGACCCAGTACTTC. The chain joins TRBV5-4 to TRBJ2-5; 10 bases map to TRBD2. Germline CDR1 is SGHNT and CDR2 is YYREEE (reference sequence). The CDR3 runs to 19 residues.

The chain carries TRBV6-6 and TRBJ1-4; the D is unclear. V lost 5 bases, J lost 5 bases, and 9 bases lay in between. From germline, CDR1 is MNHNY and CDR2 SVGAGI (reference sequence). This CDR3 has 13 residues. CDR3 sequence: CASSRTENEKLFF. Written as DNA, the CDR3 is TGTGCCAGCAGTCGGACGGAGAATGAAAAACTGTTTTTT.

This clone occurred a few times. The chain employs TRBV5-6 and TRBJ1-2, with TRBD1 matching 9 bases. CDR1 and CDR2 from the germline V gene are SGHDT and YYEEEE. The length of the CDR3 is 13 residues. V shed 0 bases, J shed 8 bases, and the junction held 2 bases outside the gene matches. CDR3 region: CASSLDRGQGYTF. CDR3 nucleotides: TGTGCCAGCAGCTTGGACAGGGGGCAGGGCTACACCTTC.

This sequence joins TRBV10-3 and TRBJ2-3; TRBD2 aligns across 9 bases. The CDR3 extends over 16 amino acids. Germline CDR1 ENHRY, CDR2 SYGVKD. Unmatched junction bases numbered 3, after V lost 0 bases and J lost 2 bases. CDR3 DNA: TGTGCCATCAGTGAGTCGACTAGCGGTCTCACAGATACGCAGTATTTT. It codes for CAISESTSGLTDTQYF.

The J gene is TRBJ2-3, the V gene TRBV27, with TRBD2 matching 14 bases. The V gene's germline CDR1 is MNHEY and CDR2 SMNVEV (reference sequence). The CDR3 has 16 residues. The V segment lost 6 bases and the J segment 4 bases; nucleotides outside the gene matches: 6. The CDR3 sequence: CASRYGTSGSADTQYF. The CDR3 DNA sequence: TGTGCCAGCAGATACGGGACTAGCGGGAGTGCAGATACGCAGTATTTT.

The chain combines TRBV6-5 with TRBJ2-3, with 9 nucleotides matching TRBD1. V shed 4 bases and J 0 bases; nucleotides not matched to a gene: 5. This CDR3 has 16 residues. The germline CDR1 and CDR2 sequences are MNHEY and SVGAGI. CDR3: CASSSGTGTSTDTQYF. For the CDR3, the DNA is TGTGCCAGCAGTTCCGGGACAGGGACTAGCACAGATACGCAGTATTTT.

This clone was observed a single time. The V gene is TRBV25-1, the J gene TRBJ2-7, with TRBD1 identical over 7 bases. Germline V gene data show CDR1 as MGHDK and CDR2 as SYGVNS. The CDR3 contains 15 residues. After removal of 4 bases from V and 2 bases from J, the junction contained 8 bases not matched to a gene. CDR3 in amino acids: CASSGQGQVTYEQYF. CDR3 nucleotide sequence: TGTGCCAGCAGTGGCCAAGGACAGGTGACCTACGAGCAGTACTTC.

As DNA, the CDR3 is TGCGCCAGCAGCCAAGTCATCCCAGAAAAACTGTTTTTT. Encoded protein: CASSQVIPEKLFF. The chain joins TRBV4-1 to TRBJ1-4; D gene ambiguous. Germline values: CDR1 MGHRA, CDR2 YSYEKL. CDR3 length: 13 residues. The ends were cut back, 1 base at V and 8 bases at J, with 8 bases in the middle.

The CDR3 nucleotides read TGCGCCAGCAGCTTTCTAGCGGGAGAGGTGAATGAGCAGTTCTTC. Amino acids: CASSFLAGEVNEQFF. The V and J genes are TRBV5-1 and TRBJ2-1, with 10 bases matching TRBD2. This CDR3 contains 15 residues. With 2 bases clipped from V and 7 bases from J, the junction kept 6 bases outside the gene matches. Per germline, CDR1 SGHRS and CDR2 YFSETQ.

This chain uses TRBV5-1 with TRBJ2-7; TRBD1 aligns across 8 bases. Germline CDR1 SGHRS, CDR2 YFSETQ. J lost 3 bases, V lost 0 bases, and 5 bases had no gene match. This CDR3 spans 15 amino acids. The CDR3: CASSLVGQGSYEQYF. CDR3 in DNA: TGCGCCAGCAGCTTGGTCGGACAGGGAAGCTACGAGCAGTACTTC.